This record covers a single T cell receptor (beta chain). The read gets to within 3 residues of the CDR3 end, and the germline J gene fills in the rest. Generated by immunoSEQ multiplex PCR, the TCRdb table keeps only in-frame clones and is missing some. The table lists under 45,000 clones. CDR3 length: 16 residues. CDR1 is SGDLS, CDR2 YYNGEE, per germline. V gave up 3 bases and J gave up 2 bases; unmatched junction bases: 11. The sample belongs to a study of T cells in women clearing cervical HPV infection. For the study at large: Blood came at first lesion visit for cases, post-clearance for controls.

This sequence joins TRBV9 and TRBJ2-7; 7 nucleotides match TRBD2. The sample comprised blood buffy coat. The TCR comes from a woman aged 18 to 75 with a cervical HPV16 infection that either progressed to CIN3+ or cleared (not recorded which). CDR3 DNA, as far as it was read: TGTGCCAGCAGCGGGGGGGGAGTAGGGACTACCTACGAG. As protein: CASSGGGVGTTYE. In full, the CDR3 reads CASSGGGVGTTYEQYF.